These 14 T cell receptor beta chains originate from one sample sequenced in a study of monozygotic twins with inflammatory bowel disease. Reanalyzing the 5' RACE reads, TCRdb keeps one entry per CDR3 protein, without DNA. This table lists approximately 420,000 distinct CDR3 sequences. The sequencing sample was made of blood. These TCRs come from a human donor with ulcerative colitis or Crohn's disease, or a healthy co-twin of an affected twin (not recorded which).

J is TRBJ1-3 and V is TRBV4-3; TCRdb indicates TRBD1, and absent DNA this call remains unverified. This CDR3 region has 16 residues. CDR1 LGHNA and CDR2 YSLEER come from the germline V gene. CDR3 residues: CASSPTPNSSGNTIYF.

Here the CDR3 reads CASSYSGRIQETQYF. The rearrangement uses TRBV5-5 and TRBJ2-5; TCRdb lists TRBD2, though no DNA is available to test this call. The CDR3 sequence is 15 residues long. Germline values: CDR1 SGHKS, CDR2 YYEKEE (reference sequence). Full variable domain (missing parts from reference TRBV5-5 and TRBJ2-5): DAGVTQSPTHLIKTRGQQVTLRCSPISGHKSVSWYQQVLGQGPQFIFQYYEKEERGRGNFPDRFSARQFPNYSSELNVNALLLGDSALYLCASSYSGRIQETQYFGPGTRLLVL.

This CDR3 reads CATSRAREGRNPPLHF. The chain recombines TRBV15 with TRBJ1-6; the TCRdb call, TRBD1, lacks DNA for checking. This CDR3 has 16 residues. Germline assignment: CDR1 LNHNV and CDR2 YYDKDF (reference sequence).

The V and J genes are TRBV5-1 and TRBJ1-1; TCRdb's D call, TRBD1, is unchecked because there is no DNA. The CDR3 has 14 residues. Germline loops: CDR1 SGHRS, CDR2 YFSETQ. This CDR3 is CASSLTGANTEAFF.

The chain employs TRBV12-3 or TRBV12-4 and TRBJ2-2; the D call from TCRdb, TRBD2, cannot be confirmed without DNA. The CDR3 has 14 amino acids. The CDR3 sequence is CASTSSGGDGELFF.

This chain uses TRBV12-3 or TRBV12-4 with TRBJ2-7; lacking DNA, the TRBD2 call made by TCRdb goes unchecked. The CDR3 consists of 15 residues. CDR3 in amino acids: CASSLMEAPSYEQYF.

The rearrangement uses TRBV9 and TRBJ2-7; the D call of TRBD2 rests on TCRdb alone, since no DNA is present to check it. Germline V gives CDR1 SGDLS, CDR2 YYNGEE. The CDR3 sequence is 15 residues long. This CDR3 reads CASSVGGMGPYEQYF.

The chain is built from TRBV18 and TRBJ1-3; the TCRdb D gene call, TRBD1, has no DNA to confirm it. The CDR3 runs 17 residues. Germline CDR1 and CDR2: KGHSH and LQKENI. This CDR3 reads CASSASKEGASGNTIYF. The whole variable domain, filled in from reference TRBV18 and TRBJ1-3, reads NAGVMQNPRHLVRRRGQEARLRCSPMKGHSHVYWYRQLPEEGLKFMVYLQKENIIDESGMPKERFSAEFPKEGPSILRIQQVVRGDSAAYFCASSASKEGASGNTIYFGEGSWLTVV.

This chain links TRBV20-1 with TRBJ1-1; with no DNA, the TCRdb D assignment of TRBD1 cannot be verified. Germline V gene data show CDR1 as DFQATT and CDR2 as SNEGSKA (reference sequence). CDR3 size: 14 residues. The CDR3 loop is CSATPGQGRGEAFF.

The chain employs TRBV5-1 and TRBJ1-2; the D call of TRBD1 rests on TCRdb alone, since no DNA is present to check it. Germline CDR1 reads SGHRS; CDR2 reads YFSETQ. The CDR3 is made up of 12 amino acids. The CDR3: CASSSGTRGYTF.

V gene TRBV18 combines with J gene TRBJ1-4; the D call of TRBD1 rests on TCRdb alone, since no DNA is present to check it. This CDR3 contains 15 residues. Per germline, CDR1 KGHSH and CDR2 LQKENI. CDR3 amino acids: CASSPQEGLSEKLFF. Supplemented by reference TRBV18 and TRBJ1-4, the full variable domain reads NAGVMQNPRHLVRRRGQEARLRCSPMKGHSHVYWYRQLPEEGLKFMVYLQKENIIDESGMPKERFSAEFPKEGPSILRIQQVVRGDSAAYFCASSPQEGLSEKLFFGSGTQLSVL.

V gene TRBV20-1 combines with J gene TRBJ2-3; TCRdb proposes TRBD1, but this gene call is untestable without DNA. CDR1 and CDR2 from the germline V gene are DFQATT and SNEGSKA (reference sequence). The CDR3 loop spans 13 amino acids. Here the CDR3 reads CSARLAGSDTQYF.

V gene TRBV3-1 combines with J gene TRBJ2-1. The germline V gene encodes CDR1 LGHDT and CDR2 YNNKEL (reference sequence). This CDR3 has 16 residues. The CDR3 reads CASSQDRGSRYNEQFF.

The CDR3 loop reads CASRRAGTEAHNEQFF. The V gene is TRBV7-2, the J gene TRBJ2-1; TCRdb reports TRBD2, a call that lacks DNA to check it against. CDR3 length equals 16 residues. Looked up from germline, CDR1 is SGHTA and CDR2 is FQGNSA.